The 18 T cell receptor beta chains listed next were all sequenced from one sample in a study of T cells in Graves' hyperthyroidism and ophthalmopathy (dated by TCRdb to between 2018 and 2021). The library relied on multiplex PCR. The sequencer listed for this sample is Illumina HiSeq 2000. The TCR beta CDR3 regions were amplified from the RNA transcripts. The first round of RT-PCR for the TCR CDR3 was performed with the HTBI primer set and the Qiagen OneStep RT-PCR kit. Starting from the raw public reads, TCRdb applied fastp trimming at Q25, assembled clones with MiXCR and retained in-frame beta chains. When rows share a CDR3 protein, they turn into one entry using the most common DNA and genes. The sample table contains some 620,000 distinct CDR3 sequences; only one count was recorded for about 17% of them. The ten largest clones represent 3% to 4% of the sample. Sequencing used blood. The receptors were gathered from a woman younger than 45 with Graves' hyperthyroidism.

This clonotype has only a few counts. The gene calls are TRBV7-2 and TRBJ2-2; 11 bases agree with TRBD2. J was trimmed by 5 bases and V by 5 bases; bases with no gene match: 4. The CDR3 consists of 15 residues. Germline CDR1 SGHTA, CDR2 FQGNSA. CDR3 DNA sequence: TGTGCCAGCAGCCTCCGGACTAGCGGGACCGGGGAGCTGTTTTTT. Translating it yields CASSLRTSGTGELFF.

This clonotype was counted only a few times. V gene TRBV12-3 or TRBV12-4 combines with J gene TRBJ1-1; D perhaps matches TRBD1 (6 bases). This CDR3 spans 12 amino acids. The V end lost 4 bases, the J end lost 13 bases, and 16 bases lay between the germline ends. In DNA, the CDR3 is TGTGCCAGCAGTTCTTACAGGGAAATAGGTTTCTTT. This gives the protein CASSSYREIGFF.

On this clonotype itself: One junction end does not reproduce the germline sequence, and a read error may be involved. V is TRBV18 and J is TRBJ2-5, with D uncertain. Germline V gene data show CDR1 as KGHSH and CDR2 as LQKENI. CDR3 size: 15 residues. CDR3 DNA sequence: TGTGCCAGCTTACCACGGTCAGTAACTAAAGAGACCCAGTACTTC. Residues: CASLPRSVTKETQYF.

This clonotype was counted at least ten times. The chain links TRBV30 to TRBJ1-1; 8 nucleotides align to TRBD1. The germline V gene has CDR1 GTSNPN and CDR2 SVGIG (reference sequence). Trimming removed 5 bases from V and 8 bases from J; junction bases left unmatched: 10. The CDR3 spans 13 residues. Here the CDR3 DNA reads TGTGCCTGGTGGGGGACAGGCGCTAGAGAAGCTTTCTTT. Residues: CAWWGTGAREAFF.

Written as DNA, the CDR3 is TGCAGTGCCAATCTCAGGGGTTCGCTAGCCAAAAACATTCAGTACTTC. Protein: CSANLRGSLAKNIQYF. This sequence joins TRBV20-1 and TRBJ2-4, with TRBD1 as a possible D gene (6 bases). V lost 6 bases, J lost 0 bases, and 18 bases lay in between. CDR3 length equals 16 residues. Germline-derived CDR1 and CDR2 are DFQATT and SNEGSKA (reference sequence).

This clonotype was recorded at least ten times. This chain connects TRBV6-5 to TRBJ2-7; D gene ambiguous. The CDR3 sequence is 15 residues long. Germline V gives CDR1 MNHEY, CDR2 SVGAGI. With 2 bases removed from V and 0 bases from J, the gap between germline ends came to 11 bases. The CDR3 DNA reads TGTGCCAGCAGTTACGATCCAGTGCTCTCCTACGAGCAGTACTTC. As protein: CASSYDPVLSYEQYF.

This clonotype was detected a few times. For the CDR3, the DNA is TGCAGTGCTAGAGAGGGGGGCGGGCGGTACGAGCAGTACTTC. Encoded protein: CSAREGGGRYEQYF. The chain joins TRBV20-1 to TRBJ2-7; D is possibly TRBD1 or TRBD2 (6 bases each). The germline gives CDR1 DFQATT, CDR2 SNEGSKA (reference sequence). V lost 0 bases and J lost 4, with 13 bases in between. The CDR3 consists of 14 residues.

This clonotype was seen many times. This chain uses TRBV30 with TRBJ1-1; D might be TRBD1 (6 bases). The CDR3 has 12 residues. Per the germline V gene, CDR1 is GTSNPN and CDR2 is SVGIG (reference sequence). With 6 bases removed from V and 3 bases from J, the gap between germline ends came to 11 bases. CDR3 nucleotide sequence: TGTGCCTGTTTACAGGGCCACACTGAAGCTTTCTTT. Translated: CACLQGHTEAFF.

This clonotype was counted many times. The chain has TRBV7-2 and TRBJ2-3, with TRBD1 identical over 7 bases. The germline V gene encodes CDR1 SGHTA and CDR2 FQGNSA. The CDR3 has 15 amino acids. The V and J ends lost 2 bases and 6 bases, in that order; junction bases with no gene match: 8. The CDR3 DNA reads TGTGCCAGCAGCTTAAGACAGGGAGAATTGGATACGCAGTATTTT. Amino acid sequence: CASSLRQGELDTQYF.

At least ten counts were recorded for this clonotype. The genes are TRBV2 and TRBJ1-6; TRBD1 matches at 7 bases. The CDR3 has 14 residues. With V trimmed by 3 bases and J by 10 bases, 6 bases remained unmatched. Germline CDR1 reads SNHLY; CDR2 reads FYNNEI. The CDR3 sequence is CASSEGTVGSPLHF. The CDR3 region has the DNA TGTGCCAGCAGTGAGGGGACAGTGGGATCACCCCTCCACTTT.

A few counts support this clonotype. The CDR3 sequence is CASSLAGGAAEAFF. The CDR3 DNA reads TGCGCCAGCAGCTTGGCTGGGGGCGCCGCTGAAGCTTTCTTT. The chain is built from TRBV5-1 and TRBJ1-1, with D possibly matching TRBD1 (6 bases). The V end lost 0 bases, the J end lost 6 bases, and 12 bases lay between the germline ends. The CDR3 covers 14 residues. The germline gives CDR1 SGHRS, CDR2 YFSETQ. Together with reference TRBV5-1 and TRBJ1-1, the CDR3 gives the full variable domain: KAGVTQTPRYLIKTRGQQVTLSCSPISGHRSVSWYQQTPGQGLQFLFEYFSETQRNKGNFPGRFSGRQFSNSRSEMNVSTLELGDSALYLCASSLAGGAAEAFFGQGTRLTVV.

This clonotype was detected many times. The chain carries TRBV27 and TRBJ1-5; D gene uncertain. V was pared by 0 bases and J by 7 bases, with 10 bases between. The CDR3 length is 14 residues. Looked up from germline, CDR1 is MNHEY and CDR2 is SMNVEV (reference sequence). The CDR3, as DNA: TGTGCCAGCAGTTTATCCGGGAGGTACCAGCCCCAGCATTTT. Amino acids: CASSLSGRYQPQHF.

This clonotype came up many times. The chain employs TRBV20-1 and TRBJ1-5; 7 bases are a match to TRBD1. The CDR3 runs 12 residues. The V gene's germline CDR1 is DFQATT and CDR2 SNEGSKA (reference sequence). This chain's CDR3 is CGSTGGNQPQHF. CDR3 DNA: TGCGGCTCTACAGGGGGCAATCAGCCCCAGCATTTT.

This clonotype was detected many times. This rearrangement joins TRBV10-1 to TRBJ2-3, with no clear D. V dropped 2 bases and J dropped 6 bases, with 9 bases sitting between them. Germline values: CDR1 WNHNN, CDR2 SYGVQD (reference sequence). The CDR3 has 13 residues. The CDR3 region has the DNA TGCGCCAGCAGTGAGGGCAACCAGGATACGCAGTATTTT. The encoded protein is CASSEGNQDTQYF.

This clonotype has ten or more counts. The V gene is TRBV30, the J gene TRBJ2-7; D gene ambiguous. The CDR3 contains 11 residues. V lost 1 base and J 6 bases, leaving 7 bases between the germline ends. Germline lookup yields CDR1 GTSNPN and CDR2 SVGIG (reference sequence). CDR3 loop: CAWSASIEQYF. The CDR3 DNA is TGTGCCTGGAGTGCCTCGATCGAGCAGTACTTC.

This clonotype was counted many times. The rearrangement links TRBV28 to TRBJ2-7; D ambiguous. The V end lost 6 bases, the J end lost 0 bases, and 9 bases lay between the germline ends. CDR1 and CDR2 (germline): MDHEN, SYDVKM. This CDR3 is 13 amino acids long. CDR3 sequence (DNA): TGTGCCAGCAGAATTGGCTTCTCCTACGAGCAGTACTTC. As protein: CASRIGFSYEQYF.

This clonotype was recorded at least ten times. The chain joins TRBV28 to TRBJ1-5, with a possible D match to TRBD1 (5 bases). The CDR3 covers 15 residues. Germline CDR1 is MDHEN and CDR2 is SYDVKM. V lost 7 bases and J 2 bases, leaving 15 bases between the germline ends. CDR3 coding DNA: TGTGCCAGCACCTATCTACAGGAACGCAATCAGCCCCAGCATTTT. Its protein product is CASTYLQERNQPQHF.

This clonotype has a count of ten or more. This chain joins TRBV2 and TRBJ1-5; TRBD1 might be the D (6 bases). With 5 bases removed from V and 6 bases from J, the gap between germline ends came to 11 bases. The CDR3 loop spans 13 amino acids. The V gene's germline CDR1 is SNHLY and CDR2 FYNNEI. The CDR3 reads CASSLGQSQPQHF. CDR3 nucleotide sequence: TGTGCCAGCAGTCTAGGACAGTCTCAGCCCCAGCATTTT.